Shown below are 20 T cell receptor beta chains from a single sample sequenced in a study of beta chain features in type 1 diabetes (dated by TCRdb to 2016 to 2019). The library was obtained by the immunoSEQ multiplex PCR assay. The entire amount of isolated RNA was reverse transcribed using the High Capacity cDNA Reverse Transcription Kit, so the sequenced TCRB transcripts were expressed ones. Sourced from immuneACCESS, this table was stored by TCRdb with only in-frame sequences that have V and J called. A share of the clones is absent; for the studies checked, an unresolved V gene accounts for under half, and the remainder has no known explanation. This sample has 300,000 to 450,000 clones in its table, and 15% to 20% of those were observed once. Of the sample, roughly 0.045% falls within the top ten clones. Material: naive CD4+ T cells from blood. Taken with the paper, the label for cell subset or site translates to: true naive CD4+ T cells. These receptors were collected from a woman younger than 30 in good health.

This clone was counted between two and nine times. The rearrangement links TRBV9 to TRBJ2-1; TRBD1 aligns across 7 bases. V trimming: 2 bases; J trimming: 1 base; junction bases outside the gene matches: 3. Per germline, CDR1 SGDLS and CDR2 YYNGEE. The CDR3 consists of 15 residues. CDR3 DNA sequence: TGTGCCAGCAGCGTGACGACAGGGTCCTACAATGAGCAGTTCTTC. It specifies CASSVTTGSYNEQFF.

The chain couples TRBV29-1 to TRBJ2-3; D call uncertain. The ends were cut back, 5 bases at V and 2 bases at J, with 11 bases in the middle. In germline, CDR1 is SQVTM, CDR2 ANQGSEA. The CDR3 spans 13 residues. The CDR3 DNA is TGCAGCGTTCATGCTAAGTTCACAGATACGCAGTATTTT. This encodes CSVHAKFTDTQYF.

In this sample, this clone turned up a few times. The chain recombines TRBV25-1 with TRBJ1-4; possible D gene TRBD1, 6 bases. Trimming took off 3 bases at V and 7 bases at J, with 18 bases between the two ends. The CDR3 contains 16 residues. Germline V gene lookup returns CDR1 MGHDK and CDR2 SYGVNS. The CDR3 DNA follows: TGTGCCAGCAGTGATCCACGGGGGGAGGGGGGTGAAAAACTGTTTTTT. It codes for CASSDPRGEGGEKLFF.

The chain links TRBV5-1 to TRBJ1-2; TRBD1 is a possible D gene (5 bases). The CDR3 is 12 amino acids. Trimming shortened V by 7 bases and J by 5 bases, and 12 bases separated the two germline ends. Germline CDR1 and CDR2: SGHRS and YFSETQ. CDR3 DNA sequence: TGCGCCAGCCGCGGGGCGGAATATGGCTACACCTTC. Translating gives CASRGAEYGYTF.

This clone has only a few counts. The chain employs TRBV23-1 and TRBJ2-7; 8 bases align to TRBD1. TRBV23-1 is annotated as an ORF whose role is uncertain. This CDR3 comprises 15 residues. After removal of 7 bases from V and 2 bases from J, the junction contained 10 bases not matched to a gene. The CDR3 coding sequence is TGCGCCAGCATCCTCCCATGCAGGGGGCCCTACGAGCAGTACTTC. Its protein is CASILPCRGPYEQYF.

This clone has just a few counts. This sequence joins TRBV30 and TRBJ2-3; 8 bases align to TRBD1. The length of the CDR3 is 14 residues. Unmatched junction bases numbered 4, after V lost 0 bases and J lost 5 bases. Germline V CDR1 and CDR2: GTSNPN, SVGIG (reference sequence). The CDR3 sequence: CAWSVNRGRDTQYF. The CDR3 coding sequence is TGTGCCTGGAGTGTAAACAGGGGGAGAGATACGCAGTATTTT. The variable domain in full, completed from reference TRBV30 and TRBJ2-3, reads SQTIHQWPATLVQPVGSPLSLECTVEGTSNPNLYWYRQAAGRGLQLLFYSVGIGQISSEVPQNLSASRPQDRQFILSSKKLLLSDSGFYLCAWSVNRGRDTQYFGPGTRLTVL.

This clone was counted a few times. This sequence joins TRBV5-6 and TRBJ1-1, with TRBD1 matching 9 bases. Germline CDR1 is SGHDT and CDR2 is YYEEEE. V dropped 1 base and J dropped 1; count of bases not matched to a gene: 2. The CDR3 length is 15 residues. CDR3 protein: CASSLRTGENTEAFF. The CDR3 DNA sequence: TGTGCCAGCAGCTTGCGGACAGGGGAGAACACTGAAGCTTTCTTT.

The table lists this clone with a few counts. This chain links TRBV4-1 with TRBJ1-1, with 8 bases aligning to TRBD1. Germline assignment: CDR1 MGHRA and CDR2 YSYEKL. The CDR3 has 15 residues. J lost 4 bases, V lost 1 base, and 5 bases had no gene match. CDR3 coding DNA: TGCGCCAGCAGCCAAGGGTCAGGGGGCCGCACTGAAGCTTTCTTT. Translated, it gives CASSQGSGGRTEAFF.

This chain joins TRBV30 and TRBJ1-4, with D possibly matching TRBD1 (5 bases). The V and J ends lost 4 bases and 6 bases respectively, with 12 bases between them. The length of the CDR3 is 13 residues. Germline V lookup: CDR1 GTSNPN, CDR2 SVGIG (reference sequence). DNA of the CDR3: TGTGCCTGGACGCGCGGGGGAGATGAAAAACTGTTTTTT. This sequence encodes CAWTRGGDEKLFF.

This clone was seen only a few times. This sequence joins TRBV13 and TRBJ2-7; 8 bases align to TRBD1. The CDR3 is 14 residues long. The junction had 8 bases not matched to a gene; V was cut back by 5 bases and J by 5 bases. Germline V lookup: CDR1 PRHDT, CDR2 FYEKMQ (reference sequence). The CDR3 loop reads CASSPSDREHEQYF. CDR3 nucleotides: TGTGCCAGCAGCCCATCGGACAGGGAACACGAGCAGTACTTC.

CDR3 in DNA: TGCGCCAGCAGTCAATCGGGCAGTTCCTACGAGCAGTACTTC. This gives the protein CASSQSGSSYEQYF. V is TRBV23-1 and J is TRBJ2-7; D call uncertain. TRBV23-1 is sorted into the ORF group, with uncertain function. V was trimmed by 0 bases and J by 1 base, leaving 7 bases between them. The CDR3 sequence is 14 residues long.

The genes are TRBV5-1 and TRBJ1-3; D may be TRBD1 (6 bases). Germline V gives CDR1 SGHRS, CDR2 YFSETQ. Trimming left V 0 bases short and J 1 base short, with 8 bases between. This CDR3 has 15 amino acids. The CDR3 coding sequence is TGCGCCAGCAGCTTGGAACAGGGATCTGGAAACACCATATATTTT. It is translated as CASSLEQGSGNTIYF.

This chain joins TRBV11-2 and TRBJ2-5, with 8 bases identical to TRBD1. The V gene end was trimmed by 8 bases and the J gene end by 7 bases; junction bases not matched to a gene: 15. CDR1 is SGHAT and CDR2 is FQNNGV in the germline V gene. The CDR3 loop spans 15 amino acids. The CDR3 sequence: CASRTGGRGWATQYF. In DNA, the CDR3 is TGTGCCAGCCGCACAGGGGGTAGGGGATGGGCGACCCAGTACTTC.

The rearrangement uses TRBV11-2 and TRBJ2-3, with 7 positions matching TRBD2. CDR1 and CDR2 (germline): SGHAT, FQNNGV. The CDR3 extends over 13 amino acids. J gave up 6 bases and V 2 bases, and 2 bases lay outside the gene matches. The CDR3 nucleotides read TGTGCCAGCAGCTTACTGGGAGGGGATACGCAGTATTTT. Its translation is CASSLLGGDTQYF.

This clone was counted only a few times. V is TRBV25-1 and J is TRBJ1-2, with 8 bases identical to TRBD1. This CDR3 region has 11 residues. CDR1 is MGHDK, CDR2 SYGVNS, per germline. V shed 7 bases, J shed 6 bases, and the junction held 1 base outside the gene matches. CDR3 amino acids: CASMTGDGYTF. The DNA of the CDR3 is TGTGCCAGCATGACAGGGGATGGCTACACCTTC.

The genes are TRBV25-1 and TRBJ1-2; D is uncertain. The germline gives CDR1 MGHDK, CDR2 SYGVNS. This CDR3 has 14 residues. Trimming took 4 bases from V and 2 from J, leaving 11 bases between them. CDR3 residues: CASSAGDGNYGYTF. As DNA, the CDR3 is TGTGCCAGCAGTGCTGGTGACGGGAACTATGGCTACACCTTC.

In this sample, this clone turned up a few times. The chain joins TRBV25-1 to TRBJ1-2; D ambiguous. Germline lookup yields CDR1 MGHDK and CDR2 SYGVNS. Trimming pared 2 bases from V and 5 bases from J, leaving 9 bases between. This CDR3 region has 13 residues. The DNA of the CDR3 is TGTGCCAGCAGTGAAAGGGAGGGATATGGCTACACCTTC. This sequence encodes CASSEREGYGYTF.

The chain recombines TRBV25-1 with TRBJ1-6; D might be TRBD1 (5 bases). The germline CDR1 and CDR2 sequences are MGHDK and SYGVNS. CDR3 length: 14 residues. Trimming took off 4 bases at V and 10 bases at J, with 14 bases between the two ends. The CDR3 loop reads CASSGGGGLSPLHF. The DNA for the CDR3 is TGTGCCAGCAGTGGGGGGGGAGGCCTATCACCCCTCCACTTT.

This clone was seen only a few times. The chain carries TRBV27 and TRBJ1-2; 8 bases line up with TRBD1. The CDR3 extends over 14 amino acids. CDR1 MNHEY and CDR2 SMNVEV come from the germline V gene (reference sequence). The trim removed 5 bases at V and 4 bases at J, leaving 6 bases unmatched. The CDR3 DNA sequence: TGTGCCAGCAGTCGTCGCACAGGGGGCTATGGCTACACCTTC. Translation: CASSRRTGGYGYTF.

The chain joins TRBV29-1 to TRBJ2-3, with TRBD1 identical over 11 bases. With 6 bases clipped from V and 4 bases from J, the junction kept 6 bases outside the gene matches. CDR1 is SQVTM and CDR2 is ANQGSEA in the germline V gene. This CDR3 contains 14 residues. CDR3 loop: CSVRTGGASDTQYF. The CDR3 bases are TGCAGCGTCCGGACAGGGGGCGCCTCAGATACGCAGTATTTT.